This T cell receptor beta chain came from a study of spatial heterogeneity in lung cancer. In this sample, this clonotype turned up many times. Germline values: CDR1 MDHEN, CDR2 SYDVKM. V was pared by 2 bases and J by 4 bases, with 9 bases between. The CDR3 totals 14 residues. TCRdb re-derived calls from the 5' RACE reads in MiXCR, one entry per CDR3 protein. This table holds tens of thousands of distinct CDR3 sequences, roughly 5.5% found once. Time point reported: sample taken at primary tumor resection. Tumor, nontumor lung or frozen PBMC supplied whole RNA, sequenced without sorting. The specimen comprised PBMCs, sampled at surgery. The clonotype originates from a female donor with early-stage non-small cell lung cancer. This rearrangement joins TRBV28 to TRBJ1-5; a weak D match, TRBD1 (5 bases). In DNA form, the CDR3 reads TGTGCCAGCAGTTTAGAGGCAGGGAATCAGCCCCAGCATTTT. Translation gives CASSLEAGNQPQHF.